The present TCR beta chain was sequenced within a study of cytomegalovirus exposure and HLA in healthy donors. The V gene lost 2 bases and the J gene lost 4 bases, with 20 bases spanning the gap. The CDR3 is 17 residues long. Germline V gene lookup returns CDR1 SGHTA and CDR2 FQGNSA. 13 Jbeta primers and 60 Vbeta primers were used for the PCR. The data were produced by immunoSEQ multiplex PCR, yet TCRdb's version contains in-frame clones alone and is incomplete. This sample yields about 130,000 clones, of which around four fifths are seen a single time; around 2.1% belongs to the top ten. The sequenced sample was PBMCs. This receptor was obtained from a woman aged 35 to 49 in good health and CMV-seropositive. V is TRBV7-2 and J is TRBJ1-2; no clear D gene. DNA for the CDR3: TGTGCCAGCAGCTTAAATGCTTTCCTGCGGCGTACCTATGGCTACACCTTC. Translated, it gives CASSLNAFLRRTYGYTF. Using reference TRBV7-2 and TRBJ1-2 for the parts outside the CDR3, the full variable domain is GAGVSQSPSNKVTEKGKDVELRCDPISGHTALYWYRQSLGQGLEFLIYFQGNSAPDKSGLPSDRFSAERTGGSVSTLTIQRTQQEDSAVYLCASSLNAFLRRTYGYTFGSGTRLTVV.